What follows describes a single TCR beta chain. Its antigen remains unknown. Here immunoSEQ multiplex PCR was the method, and the copy in TCRdb shows in-frame clones only, minus some. The sample contains tens of thousands of clones, around 80% of which appear only once. The data were obtained in a study of OX40 agonist ivuxolimab in advanced cancers. Germline CDR1 SQVTM, CDR2 ANQGSEA. V lost 7 bases and J lost 4, with 16 bases in between. This CDR3 comprises 13 residues. Study findings and constraints: CD4+ and CD8+ T cells in blood underwent clonal expansion by week 6 at 0.1 to 3.0 mg/kg.

Here the sequenced sample was CD4+ or CD8+ T cells sorted from blood, taken in a trial of the OX40 agonist ivuxolimab. The TCR sequence derives from an adult with an advanced solid tumor such as melanoma, head and neck, liver or kidney cancer. The chain combines TRBV29-1 with TRBJ1-1; D remains ambiguous. For the CDR3, the DNA is TGCAGCGCCGCGCCGGGTAAAAGCACTGAAGCTTTCTTT. It codes for CSAAPGKSTEAFF.